The text below deals with one T cell receptor beta chain. What it binds is unknown. This sample was taken from a study of shared clonotypes between healthy human individuals. Assay used: immunoSEQ multiplex PCR; TCRdb lists only in-frame clones, some missing. The sample shows over 2 million clones, around 92% of them seen only once. V was clipped by 7 bases and J by 7 bases; unmatched bases: 13. Germline V gives CDR1 MNHNY, CDR2 SVGAGI (reference sequence). CDR3 length: 15 residues. Healthy and HIV-negative, the adult donors had no recent acute infections or vaccinations. Study-wide findings and caveats: Clonotype sharing among donors was expected to depend on sequencing depth. As a rule, naive subsets had a larger estimated richness than memory subsets.

The TCR comes from a man younger than 35 in good health. Some clones in this sample may be carry-over from other donors' samples. The sequencing sample was made of naive CD4+ T cells from PBMCs. As to subset: CD45RA+ positively selected. This rearrangement joins TRBV6-6 to TRBJ2-1; 7 positions match TRBD2. CDR3 in DNA: TGTGCCAGCACCCGCCGGCGGGGGATCCCAAATGAGCAGTTCTTC. This encodes CASTRRRGIPNEQFF.